This T cell receptor beta chain was identified in a study of cytomegalovirus exposure and HLA in healthy donors. Whole-study results and caveats: No immune exposure information besides CMV serostatus was available. From TCR beta sequences, most subjects' HLA-A and HLA-B alleles were reportedly predicted accurately.

Comments on this clone: Antigen: not known.

The length of the CDR3 is 15 residues. Germline CDR1 reads SGHRS; CDR2 reads YFSETQ. Trimming left V 0 bases short and J 4 bases short, with 13 bases between. The primer mix had 60 Vbeta and 13 Jbeta primers. Assay used: immunoSEQ multiplex PCR; TCRdb lists only in-frame clones, some missing. The table lists approximately 130,000 clones, about four fifths of them singletons. The rearrangement links TRBV5-1 to TRBJ1-1; no definite D call. What was sequenced was PBMCs. This sequence was found in a woman between 40 and 50 years old in good health and CMV-seronegative. The CDR3, as DNA: TGCGCCAGCAGCTTGGGTGGGCTCCTACGCACTGAAGCTTTCTTT. It specifies CASSLGGLLRTEAFF. The whole variable domain, remainder taken from reference TRBV5-1 and TRBJ1-1, is KAGVTQTPRYLIKTRGQQVTLSCSPISGHRSVSWYQQTPGQGLQFLFEYFSETQRNKGNFPGRFSGRQFSNSRSEMNVSTLELGDSALYLCASSLGGLLRTEAFFGQGTRLTVV.